What follows is one T cell receptor (beta chain) and its context. The antigen remains undetermined. The record originates from a study of post-analysis software for immune sequencing data. Whole-study findings and limits: Significantly lower normalized Chao1 diversity was seen in multiple sclerosis patients than in controls. In patients, TRBV5-6, TRBV5-1 and TRBV20-1 belonged to roughly 5 TRBV segments found more frequently than in controls.

Trimming cost V 4 bases and J 8 bases, with 17 bases left between them. The germline V gene has CDR1 LGHDT and CDR2 YNNKEL (reference sequence). This CDR3 region has 14 residues. Unique molecular identifiers were built into the TCR beta cDNA libraries. From around 1 to 10 million T cells, around 500,000 cDNA molecules were obtained. TCRdb re-called the PCR reads with MiXCR, one entry per CDR3 protein. The sample shows roughly 730,000 distinct CDR3 sequences, roughly 27% of them seen only once. Sequencing used blood. The V call is TRBV3-1, the J call TRBJ1-2; possibly TRBD1 for D (6 bases). This sequence originates from a girl aged 10-17 years with multiple sclerosis. CDR3 nucleotide sequence: TGTGCCAGCAGCCCACAGGGATCAGGGCGGGGCTACACCTTC. This translates into CASSPQGSGRGYTF.